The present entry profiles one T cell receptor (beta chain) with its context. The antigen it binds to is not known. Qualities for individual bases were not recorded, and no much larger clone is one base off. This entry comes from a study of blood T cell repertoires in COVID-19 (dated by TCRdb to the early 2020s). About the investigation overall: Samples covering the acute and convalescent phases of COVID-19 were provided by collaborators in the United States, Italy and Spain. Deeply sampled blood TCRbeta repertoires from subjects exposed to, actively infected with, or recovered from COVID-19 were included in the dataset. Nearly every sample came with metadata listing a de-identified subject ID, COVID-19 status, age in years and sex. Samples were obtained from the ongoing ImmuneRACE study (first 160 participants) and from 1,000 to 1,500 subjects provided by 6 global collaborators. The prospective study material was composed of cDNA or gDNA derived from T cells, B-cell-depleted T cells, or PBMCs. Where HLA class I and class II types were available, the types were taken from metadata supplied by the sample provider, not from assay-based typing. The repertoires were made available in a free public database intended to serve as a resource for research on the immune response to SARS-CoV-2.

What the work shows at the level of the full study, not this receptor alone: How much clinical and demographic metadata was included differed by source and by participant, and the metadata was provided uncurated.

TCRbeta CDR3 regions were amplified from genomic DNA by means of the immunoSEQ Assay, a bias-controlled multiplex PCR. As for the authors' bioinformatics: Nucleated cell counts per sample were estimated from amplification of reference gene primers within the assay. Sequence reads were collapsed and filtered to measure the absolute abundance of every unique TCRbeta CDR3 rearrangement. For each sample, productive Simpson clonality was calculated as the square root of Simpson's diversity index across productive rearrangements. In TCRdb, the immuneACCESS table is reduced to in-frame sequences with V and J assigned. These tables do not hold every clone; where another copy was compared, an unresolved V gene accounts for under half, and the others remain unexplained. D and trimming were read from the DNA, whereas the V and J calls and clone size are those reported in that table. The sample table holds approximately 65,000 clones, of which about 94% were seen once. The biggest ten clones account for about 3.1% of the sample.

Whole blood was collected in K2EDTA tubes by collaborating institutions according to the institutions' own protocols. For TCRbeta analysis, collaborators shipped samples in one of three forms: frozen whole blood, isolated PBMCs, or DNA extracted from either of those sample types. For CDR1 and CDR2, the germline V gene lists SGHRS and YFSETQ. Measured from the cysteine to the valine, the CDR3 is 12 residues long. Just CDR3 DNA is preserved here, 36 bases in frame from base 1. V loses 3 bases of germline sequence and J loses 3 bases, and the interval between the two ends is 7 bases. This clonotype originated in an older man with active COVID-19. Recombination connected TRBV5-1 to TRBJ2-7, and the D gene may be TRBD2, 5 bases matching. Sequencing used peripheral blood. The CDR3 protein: CASSCEGYEQYV. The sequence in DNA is TGCGCCAGCAGCTGTGAGGGCTACGAGCAGTACGTC.